The 13 T cell receptor beta chains reported below all come from one sample, sequenced in a study of blood T cells in healthy people across ages. A second about 7 to 12 cycle PCR used barcoded and J-beta primers. TCRdb itself ran the 5' RACE reads through MiXCR, one entry per CDR3 protein. The data contain roughly 2 million distinct CDR3 sequences, 49% of them singletons. The sequencing sample was made of blood. These receptors all stem from a woman aged 35 to 49 in good health.

CDR3 sequence (DNA): TGTGCCAGCAGCTTAGAAGGGTACGAGACCCAGTACTTC. Its protein is CASSLEGYETQYF. The chain has TRBV7-2 and TRBJ2-5; D not resolved. Trimming took 1 base from V and 5 from J, leaving 8 bases between them. The CDR3 covers 13 residues. Germline CDR1 reads SGHTA; CDR2 reads FQGNSA.

V usage is TRBV27 and J usage is TRBJ2-2; 8 positions agree with TRBD2. This CDR3 spans 14 amino acids. The V gene end was trimmed by 5 bases and the J gene end by 7 bases; junction bases not matched to a gene: 6. CDR1 and CDR2 from the germline V gene are MNHEY and SMNVEV (reference sequence). Written as DNA, the CDR3 is TGTGCCAGCAGTATAGCGGGGTTCAACGGGGAGCTGTTTTTT. Encoded protein: CASSIAGFNGELFF.

The V gene is TRBV20-1, the J gene TRBJ2-1; D may correspond to TRBD1 or TRBD2 (6 bases each). The CDR3 has 15 amino acids. CDR1 and CDR2 (germline): DFQATT, SNEGSKA (reference sequence). Trimming pared 6 bases from V and 10 bases from J, leaving 25 bases between. CDR3 loop: CSAPTGVRGAREQFF. The CDR3 DNA reads as TGCAGTGCCCCCACCGGGGTTAGGGGGGCCAGAGAGCAGTTCTTC.

The chain recombines TRBV7-2 with TRBJ2-5; D gene uncertain. Germline loops: CDR1 SGHTA, CDR2 FQGNSA. The length of the CDR3 is 12 residues. Trimming took 5 bases from V and 6 from J, leaving 10 bases between them. The chain's CDR3 is CASSQLMKTQYF. DNA for the CDR3: TGTGCCAGCAGCCAGCTTATGAAGACCCAGTACTTC. Looking up the rest from reference TRBV7-2 and TRBJ2-5 gives the full variable domain: GAGVSQSPSNKVTEKGKDVELRCDPISGHTALYWYRQSLGQGLEFLIYFQGNSAPDKSGLPSDRFSAERTGGSVSTLTIQRTQQEDSAVYLCASSQLMKTQYFGPGTRLLVL.

The chain couples TRBV4-2 to TRBJ1-4; no firm D call. CDR3 size: 15 residues. Trimming left V 4 bases short and J 0 bases short, with 9 bases between. CDR1 LGHNA and CDR2 YNFKEQ come from the germline V gene. CDR3 in DNA: TGTGCCAGCAGCCCCCGACTTGCAACTAATGAAAAACTGTTTTTT. Amino acids: CASSPRLATNEKLFF.

In DNA, the CDR3 is TGTGCCAGCAGCGTAGGGGGCACGGCTTCGAGCTACACCTTC. As protein: CASSVGGTASSYTF. V is TRBV9 and J is TRBJ1-2, with TRBD1 as a possible D gene (5 bases). The germline V and J ends were trimmed by 0 bases and 9 bases, with 15 bases remaining between them. The CDR3 runs to 14 residues. Germline lookup yields CDR1 SGDLS and CDR2 YYNGEE.

V usage is TRBV7-2 and J usage is TRBJ2-3, with unresolved D. Germline V gene sequence: CDR1 SGHTA, CDR2 FQGNSA. The CDR3 spans 16 residues. The V gene lost 5 bases and the J gene lost 4 bases, with 19 bases spanning the gap. CDR3 DNA sequence: TGTGCCAGCAGCCGCGAGGTGGGAAGAATCGCAGATACGCAGTATTTT. Translating gives CASSREVGRIADTQYF.

The rearrangement joins TRBV7-9 to TRBJ1-4; D is uncertain. The germline gives CDR1 SEHNR, CDR2 FQNEAQ (reference sequence). V gave up 3 bases and J gave up 8 bases, with 7 bases separating them. The CDR3 extends over 12 amino acids. This chain's CDR3 is CASSFSMEKLFF. The CDR3 coding sequence is TGTGCCAGCAGCTTTTCGATGGAAAAACTGTTTTTT. The full variable domain, rest sourced from reference TRBV7-9 and TRBJ1-4, is DTGVSQNPRHKITKRGQNVTFRCDPISEHNRLYWYRQTLGQGPEFLTYFQNEAQLEKSRLLSDRFSAERPKGSFSTLEIQRTEQGDSAMYLCASSFSMEKLFFGSGTQLSVL.

The rearrangement links TRBV20-1 to TRBJ2-5; D tentatively reads TRBD1 or TRBD2 (6 bases each). The CDR3 is made up of 16 amino acids. V gave up 0 bases and J gave up 1 base, with 15 bases separating them. The germline V gene encodes CDR1 DFQATT and CDR2 SNEGSKA (reference sequence). For the CDR3, the DNA is TGCAGTGCTAGAGATTATCCCCGGGGGCCCCAAGAGACCCAGTACTTC. Residues: CSARDYPRGPQETQYF.

The V and J genes are TRBV11-1 and TRBJ2-7; the D is unclear. The CDR3 is made up of 13 amino acids. In germline, CDR1 is SGHAT, CDR2 FQDESV (reference sequence). Deletions cut 1 base from V and 5 bases from J, with 9 bases between. For the CDR3, the DNA is TGTGCCAGCAGCTTAGACCCCCAGGACGAGCAGTACTTC. It encodes CASSLDPQDEQYF.

This clonotype was detected only a few times. This chain joins TRBV7-8 and TRBJ2-4; 7 bases line up with TRBD1. This CDR3 is 15 amino acids long. Unmatched junction bases numbered 6, after V lost 4 bases and J lost 3 bases. Germline lookup yields CDR1 SGHVS and CDR2 FQNEAQ. The CDR3 loop is CASSSQWDSKNIQYF. The CDR3 DNA reads as TGTGCCAGCAGCTCCCAGTGGGACAGCAAAAACATTCAGTACTTC.

DNA for the CDR3: TGTGCCAGCAGCTGGGGGGGGACAGAGCAGTTCTTC. The encoded protein is CASSWGGTEQFF. The V gene is TRBV27, the J gene TRBJ2-1, with D perhaps TRBD2 (7 bases). CDR3 length: 12 amino acids. The germline V gene has CDR1 MNHEY and CDR2 SMNVEV (reference sequence). V was pared by 6 bases and J by 10 bases, with 13 bases between.

This clonotype was seen a handful of times. The chain links TRBV28 to TRBJ2-7; TRBD1 agrees at 8 bases. This CDR3 comprises 13 residues. The V gene end was trimmed by 10 bases and the J gene end by 7 bases; junction bases not matched to a gene: 12. The V gene's germline CDR1 is MDHEN and CDR2 SYDVKM. The CDR3 region is CATHSRGRDEQYF. CDR3 nucleotides: TGTGCCACCCACTCCAGGGGGCGGGATGAGCAGTACTTC.